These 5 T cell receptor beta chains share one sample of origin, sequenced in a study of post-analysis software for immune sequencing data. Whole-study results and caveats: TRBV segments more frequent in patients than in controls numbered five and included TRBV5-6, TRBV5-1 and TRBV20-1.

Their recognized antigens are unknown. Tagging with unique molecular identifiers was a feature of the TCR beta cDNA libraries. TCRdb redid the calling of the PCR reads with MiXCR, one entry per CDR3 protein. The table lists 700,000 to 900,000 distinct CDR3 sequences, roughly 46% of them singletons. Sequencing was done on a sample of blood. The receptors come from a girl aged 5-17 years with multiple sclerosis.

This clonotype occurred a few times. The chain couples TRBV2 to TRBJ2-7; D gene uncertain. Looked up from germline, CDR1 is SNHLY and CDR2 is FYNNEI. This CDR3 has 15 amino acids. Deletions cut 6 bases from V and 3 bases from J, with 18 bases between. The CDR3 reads CASSERARKLYEQYF. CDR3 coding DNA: TGTGCCAGCAGCGAAAGAGCTAGGAAGCTCTACGAGCAGTACTTC.

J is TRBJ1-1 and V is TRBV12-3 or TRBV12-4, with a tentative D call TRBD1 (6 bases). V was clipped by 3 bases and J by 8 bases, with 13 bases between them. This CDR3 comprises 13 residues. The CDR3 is CASSLGHGREAFF. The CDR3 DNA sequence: TGTGCCAGCAGTTTGGGACACGGGAGGGAAGCTTTCTTT.

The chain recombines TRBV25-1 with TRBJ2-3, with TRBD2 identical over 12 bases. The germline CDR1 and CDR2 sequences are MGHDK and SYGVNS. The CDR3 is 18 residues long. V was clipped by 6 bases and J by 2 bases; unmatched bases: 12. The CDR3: CASRDGTSGSVLTDTQYF. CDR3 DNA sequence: TGTGCCAGCAGGGATGGGACTAGCGGGTCCGTACTCACAGATACGCAGTATTTT.

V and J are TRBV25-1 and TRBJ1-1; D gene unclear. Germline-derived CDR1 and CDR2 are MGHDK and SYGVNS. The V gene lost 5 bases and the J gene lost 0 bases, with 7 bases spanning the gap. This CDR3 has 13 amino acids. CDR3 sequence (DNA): TGTGCCAGCAGTAATCAGGTGAACACTGAAGCTTTCTTT. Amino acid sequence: CASSNQVNTEAFF.

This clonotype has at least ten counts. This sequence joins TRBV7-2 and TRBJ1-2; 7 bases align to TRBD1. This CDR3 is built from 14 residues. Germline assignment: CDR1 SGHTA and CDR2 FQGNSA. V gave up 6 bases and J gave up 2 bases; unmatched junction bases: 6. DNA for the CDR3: TGTGCCAGCAGTCGTACAGGGGCCAACTATGGCTACACCTTC. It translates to CASSRTGANYGYTF. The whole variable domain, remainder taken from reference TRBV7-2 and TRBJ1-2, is GAGVSQSPSNKVTEKGKDVELRCDPISGHTALYWYRQSLGQGLEFLIYFQGNSAPDKSGLPSDRFSAERTGGSVSTLTIQRTQQEDSAVYLCASSRTGANYGYTFGSGTRLTVV.